This T cell receptor beta chain emerged from a study of blood T cell repertoires in COVID-19. Study in general: Whether acute or convalescent, the COVID-19 samples came from the United States, Italy and Spain. Sources were T cells, B-cell-depleted T cells, or PBMCs; the material itself was cDNA or gDNA.

CDR1 is KGHSH and CDR2 is LQKENI in the germline V gene. This CDR3 contains 14 residues. Regarding this clone: The junction and the germline gene differ at one end; a read error may be behind it.

Original processing notes: Reference gene primer amplification gave nucleated cell count estimates. Here immunoSEQ multiplex PCR was the method, and the copy in TCRdb shows in-frame clones only, minus some. That table is the source of V, J and clone size, and D and trimming were worked out from the DNA. The sample holds roughly 46,000 clones; 75% to 90% are singletons and the top ten take about 12%. The chain uses TRBV18 and TRBJ1-6, with D possibly being TRBD1 (6 bases). The sequenced sample was peripheral blood. The sequence was obtained from a human donor with active COVID-19. The donor label of this sample is uncertain. The CDR3 protein is CASSPDRNNSPLHF. CDR3 sequence (DNA): TGTGCCAGCTCACCAGACAGGAATAATTCGCCCCTCCACTTT. The full variable domain, completed using reference TRBV18 and TRBJ1-6, is NAGVMQNPRHLVRRRGQEARLRCSPMKGHSHVYWYRQLPEEGLKFMVYLQKENIIDESGMPKERFSAEFPKEGPSILRIQQVVRGDSAAYFCASSPDRNNSPLHFGNGTRLTVT.